This TCR beta chain was sequenced for a study of long-term antiretroviral therapy in people with HIV (dated by TCRdb to about 2022). For the study in its entirety: The earliest samples were collected approximately a decade before the 2015 WHO recommendation for immediate ART, a period when ART was typically delayed until CD4 counts fell. The cohort contributed about 200 cryopreserved PBMC samples from 30 adults with confirmed HIV infection, collected serially over a mean of approximately six years (range 1-12). A retrospective serial study tested whether ART initiation and durable HIV suppression were associated with changes in peripheral blood TRB repertoire composition and diversity. About 35% of the 30 participants with HIV were female. Test extractions of a monoclonal T-cell line alongside under 35 polyclonal samples showed no cross-contamination during QIAcube processing. On the study overall, not on this receptor specifically: A significant increase in TRB diversity was found to be associated with ART initiation, although TRB diversity was observed to remain significantly below that of transplant donor controls even after long-term ART. CDR3 length ranges in HIV repertoires were narrower than in controls, and network structure suggested an antigen-experienced repertoire with only a slight naive shift after ART. The samples span the years 2004 to 2017, and the ART regimens used may be less effective than current regimens. Since PBMC availability was limited, sequencing covered only the TCR beta chain, with no alpha chain pairing. Expanded TRB clones identified before ART initiation dominated the repertoire at all time points, although this dominance fluctuated and declined in many PLHIV after ART. Inferences about post-ART repertoire changes were limited because no data were available on ART adherence, viral resistance or therapy changes. Because pre-ART samples had limited cell numbers, unsorted PBMC were profiled rather than sorted CD4+ and CD8+ T cells.

At the junction V is shortened by 3 bases and J by 1 base, with 10 bases in between. The CDR3 runs 14 residues from the cysteine to the phenylalanine. Only the CDR3 DNA is retained, 42 bases long and in frame from the first base. Via the germline V gene, CDR1 is SGHRS and CDR2 YFSETQ. In regard to this clone: What antigen it recognizes has not been identified. There are no base qualities to consult, and no much larger clone falls within one base.

Participants were included only if at least one PBMC sample before ART initiation and at least two post-ART samples were available. Every participant with HIV received treatment in the United States of America. Cryopreserved samples of about 0.95-10 million PBMC were thawed and washed before DNA extraction. At the time of the earliest PBMC sample, participants with HIV were aged between about 23 and 55 years. PBMC samples from each participant spanned 1-4 timepoints before ART initiation and 2-8 timepoints after ART initiation, with a median of 7 samples. Serial HIV viral load, CD4+ T-cell count, ART history and demographic data were obtained for every participant. Genomic DNA was extracted from unsorted PBMC with a Qiagen kit on a QIAcube, processed in batches of 12 samples. The immunoSEQ hsTCRB v3.0 assay was used at survey level resolution to sequence the TRB variable region. The target sequencing depth for TRB was about 40,000-50,000 T-cell genomes per sample. An Illumina MiSeq with a v3 150-cycle kit was used to sequence the pooled TRB libraries. For the original study's pipeline: Repertoire analysis was performed in R inside a reproducible Nextflow workflow that covered QC, data transformation and analysis. LymphoSeq2, an R package for AIRR-Seq data exploration, was used to implement custom analyses. A handful of samples that produced fewer than 5000 total TRB sequences were removed, so some 190 HIV repertoires were analyzed. Among the roughly 200 retained HIV repertoires, 55 to 60 were collected before ART initiation and 120 to 130 after ART initiation. Each repertoire was downsampled to 5000 TRB nucleotide sequences, and summary statistics were averaged across 100 downsampling iterations. The analysis kept only TRB sequences whose CDR3 regions were at least seven amino acids long. Two measures captured diversity: a Shannon entropy-derived clonality score and the Gini coefficient. Repertoire networks linked the top 5000 CDR3 amino acid sequences whenever two sequences differed by an edit distance of one. GLIPH2 predicted antigen specificity groups and MHC restriction for TRB CDR3 amino acid sequences. To flag known CMV, EBV, HIV or tissue antigen associations, CDR3 amino acid sequences were matched against VDJdb and McPAS-TCR. Pre-ART, post-ART and control groups were compared with Wilcoxon signed-rank tests and Holm-Bonferroni correction. TCRdb took over this immuneACCESS table, retaining in-frame rearrangements with V and J assigned. Such tables are incomplete; in checked studies, under half of the missing clones stem from an unresolved V gene, and the remainder is unexplained. V and J calls and clone size are those listed in that table; D and trimming were worked out from the DNA. In this sample the table shows roughly 42,000 clones, less than 90% of which occur a single time. The ten largest clones add up to 4% of the sample.

This sequence originates from a woman aged 45-59 years with HIV. Sequencing was performed on unsorted PBMCs, taken 1.2 years after starting antiretroviral therapy. In this chain, TRBV5-1 is recombined with TRBJ1-1; no D segment can be confidently identified. The DNA sequence reads TGCGCCAGCAGCTCGTTTTCAGGGAACACTGAAGCTTTCTTT. This codes for CASSSFSGNTEAFF.